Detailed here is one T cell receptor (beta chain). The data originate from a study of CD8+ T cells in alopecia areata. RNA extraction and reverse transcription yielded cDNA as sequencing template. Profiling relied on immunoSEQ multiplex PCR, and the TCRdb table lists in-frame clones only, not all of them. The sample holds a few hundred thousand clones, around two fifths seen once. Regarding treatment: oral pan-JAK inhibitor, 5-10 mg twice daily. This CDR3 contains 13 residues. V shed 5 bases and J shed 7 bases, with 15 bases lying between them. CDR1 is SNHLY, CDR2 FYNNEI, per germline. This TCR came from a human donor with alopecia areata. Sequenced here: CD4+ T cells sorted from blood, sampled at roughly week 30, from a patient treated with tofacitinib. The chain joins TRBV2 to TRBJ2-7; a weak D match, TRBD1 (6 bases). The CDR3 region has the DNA TGTGCCAGCAGTAACCTCGGGACACCGGAGCAGTACTTC. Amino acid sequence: CASSNLGTPEQYF.